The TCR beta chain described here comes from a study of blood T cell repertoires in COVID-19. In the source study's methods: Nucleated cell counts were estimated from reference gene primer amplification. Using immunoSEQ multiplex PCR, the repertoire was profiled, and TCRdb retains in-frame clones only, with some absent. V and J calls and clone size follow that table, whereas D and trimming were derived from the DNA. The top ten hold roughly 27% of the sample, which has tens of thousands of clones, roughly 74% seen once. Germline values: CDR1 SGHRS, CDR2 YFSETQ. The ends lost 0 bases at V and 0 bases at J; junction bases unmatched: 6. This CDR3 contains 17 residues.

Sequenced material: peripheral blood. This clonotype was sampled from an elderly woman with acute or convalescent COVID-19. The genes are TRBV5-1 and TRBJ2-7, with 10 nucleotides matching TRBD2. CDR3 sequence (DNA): TGCGCCAGCAGCTTGGTAGCGGGAGGCAGGAGCTCCTACGAGCAGTACTTC. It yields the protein CASSLVAGGRSSYEQYF.